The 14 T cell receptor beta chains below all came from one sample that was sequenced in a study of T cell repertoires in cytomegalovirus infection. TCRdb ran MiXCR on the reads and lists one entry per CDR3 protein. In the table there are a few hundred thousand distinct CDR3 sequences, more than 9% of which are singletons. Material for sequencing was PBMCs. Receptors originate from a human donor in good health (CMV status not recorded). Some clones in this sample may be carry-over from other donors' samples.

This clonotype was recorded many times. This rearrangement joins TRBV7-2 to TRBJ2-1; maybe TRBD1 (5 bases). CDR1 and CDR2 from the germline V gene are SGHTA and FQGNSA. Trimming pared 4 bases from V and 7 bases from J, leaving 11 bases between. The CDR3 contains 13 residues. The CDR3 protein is CASSSYQGNEQFF. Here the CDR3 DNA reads TGTGCCAGCAGCTCATATCAGGGAAATGAGCAGTTCTTC.

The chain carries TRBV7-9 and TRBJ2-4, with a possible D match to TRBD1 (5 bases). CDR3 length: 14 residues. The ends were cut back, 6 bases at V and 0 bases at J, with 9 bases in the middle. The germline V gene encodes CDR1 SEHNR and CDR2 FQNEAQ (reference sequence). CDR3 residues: CASSATVAKNIQYF. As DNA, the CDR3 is TGTGCCAGCAGTGCGACAGTAGCCAAAAACATTCAGTACTTC.

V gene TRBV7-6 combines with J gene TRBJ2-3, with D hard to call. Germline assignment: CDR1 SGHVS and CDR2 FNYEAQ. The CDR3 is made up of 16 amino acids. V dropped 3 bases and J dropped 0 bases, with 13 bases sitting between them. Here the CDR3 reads CASSFPQTKSTDTQYF. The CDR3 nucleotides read TGTGCCAGCAGCTTCCCCCAGACGAAGAGCACAGATACGCAGTATTTT.

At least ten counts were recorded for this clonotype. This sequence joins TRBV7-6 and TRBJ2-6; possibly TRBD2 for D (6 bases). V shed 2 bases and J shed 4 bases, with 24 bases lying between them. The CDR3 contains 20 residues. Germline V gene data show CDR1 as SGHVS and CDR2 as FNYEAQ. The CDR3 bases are TGTGCCAGCAGCTTACAGGTCCCTTCCGGGACGGCGGGAGGGGCCAACGTCCTGACTTTC. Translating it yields CASSLQVPSGTAGGANVLTF.

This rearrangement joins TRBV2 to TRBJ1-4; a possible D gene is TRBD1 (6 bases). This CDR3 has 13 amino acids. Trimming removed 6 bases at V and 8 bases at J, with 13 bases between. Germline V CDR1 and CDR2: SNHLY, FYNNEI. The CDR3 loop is CASRDQGREKLFF. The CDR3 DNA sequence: TGTGCCAGCAGAGACCAGGGGCGGGAAAAACTGTTTTTT.

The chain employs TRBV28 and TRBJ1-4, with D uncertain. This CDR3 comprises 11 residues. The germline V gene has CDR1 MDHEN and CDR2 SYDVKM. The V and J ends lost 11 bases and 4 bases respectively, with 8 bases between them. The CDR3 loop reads CAGGINEKLFF. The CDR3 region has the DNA TGTGCCGGAGGGATTAATGAAAAACTGTTTTTT.

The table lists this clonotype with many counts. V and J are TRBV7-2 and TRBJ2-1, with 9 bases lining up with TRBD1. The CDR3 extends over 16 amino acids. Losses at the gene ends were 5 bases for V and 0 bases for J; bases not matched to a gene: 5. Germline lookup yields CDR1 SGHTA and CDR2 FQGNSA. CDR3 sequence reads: CASSRTGASSYNEQFF. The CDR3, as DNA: TGTGCCAGCAGCAGGACAGGGGCGAGCTCCTACAATGAGCAGTTCTTC.

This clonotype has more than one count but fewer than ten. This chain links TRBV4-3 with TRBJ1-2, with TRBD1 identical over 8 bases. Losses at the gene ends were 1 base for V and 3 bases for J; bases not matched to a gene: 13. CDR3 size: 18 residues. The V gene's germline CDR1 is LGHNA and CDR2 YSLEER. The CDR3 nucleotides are TGCGCCAGCAGCCAAGTAACACCTAGAAGGACAGGGTACTATGGCTACACCTTC. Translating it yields CASSQVTPRRTGYYGYTF.

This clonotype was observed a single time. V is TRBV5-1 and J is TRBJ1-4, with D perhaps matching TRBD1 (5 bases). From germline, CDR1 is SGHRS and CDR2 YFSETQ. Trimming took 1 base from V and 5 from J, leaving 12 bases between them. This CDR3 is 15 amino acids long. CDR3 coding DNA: TGCGCCAGCAGCTTGAGGGAGGGGAAGAATGAAAAACTGTTTTTT. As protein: CASSLREGKNEKLFF.

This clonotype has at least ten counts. This CDR3 is CASSSLGLASYEQYF. The CDR3 region has the DNA TGTGCCAGCAGCTCCCTAGGACTAGCGTCCTACGAGCAGTACTTC. This sequence joins TRBV11-2 and TRBJ2-7; 9 positions agree with TRBD2. The CDR3 covers 15 residues. Germline-derived CDR1 and CDR2 are SGHAT and FQNNGV. V dropped 4 bases and J dropped 1; count of bases not matched to a gene: 5.

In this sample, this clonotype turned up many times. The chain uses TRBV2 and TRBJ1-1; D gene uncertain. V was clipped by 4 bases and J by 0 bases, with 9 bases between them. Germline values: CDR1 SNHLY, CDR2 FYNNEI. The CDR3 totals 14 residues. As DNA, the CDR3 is TGTGCCAGCAGTGTTCCCGTCATGAACACTGAAGCTTTCTTT. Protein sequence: CASSVPVMNTEAFF.

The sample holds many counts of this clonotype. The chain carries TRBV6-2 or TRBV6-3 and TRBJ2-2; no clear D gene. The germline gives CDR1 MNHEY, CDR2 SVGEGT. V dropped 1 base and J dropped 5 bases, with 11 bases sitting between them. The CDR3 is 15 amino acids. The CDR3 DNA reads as TGTGCCAGCAGTTACTTTTCGGGTCCTACCGGGGAGCTGTTTTTT. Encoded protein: CASSYFSGPTGELFF.

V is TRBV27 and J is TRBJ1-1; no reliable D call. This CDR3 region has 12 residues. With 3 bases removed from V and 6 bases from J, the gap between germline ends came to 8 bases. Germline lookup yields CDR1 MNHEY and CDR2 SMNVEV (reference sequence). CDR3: CASSLGGSEAFF. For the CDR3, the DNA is TGTGCCAGCAGTTTGGGAGGGTCTGAAGCTTTCTTT.

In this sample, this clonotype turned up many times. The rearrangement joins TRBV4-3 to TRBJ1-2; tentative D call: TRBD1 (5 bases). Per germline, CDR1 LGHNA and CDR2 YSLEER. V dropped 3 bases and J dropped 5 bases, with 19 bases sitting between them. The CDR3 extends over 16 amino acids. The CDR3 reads CASSHPGTVGPYGYTF. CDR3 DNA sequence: TGCGCCAGCAGCCACCCCGGGACCGTGGGACCTTATGGCTACACCTTC.